The present T cell receptor (beta chain) was sequenced within a study of glioma-infiltrating T cells after dendritic cell vaccination. Primers: 60 V beta forward and 13 J beta reverse. TCRdb's copy holds only in-frame clones and misses some; the assay was immunoSEQ multiplex PCR. The table includes 50,000 to 55,000 clones, about 88% detected once. Study-level points and caveats: Higher pretreatment TIL content predicted longer progression-free time and survival.

Note on this clone: Antigen specificity is unknown.

Trimming at V came to 0 bases and at J to 5 bases, leaving 8 bases not matched to a gene. CDR1 LNHDA and CDR2 SQIVND come from the germline V gene (reference sequence). This CDR3 region has 17 residues. Stated time point: after dendritic cell vaccination, including at tumor progression/relapse. The specimen was blood, collected after dendritic cell vaccination. The chain uses TRBV19 and TRBJ1-2; 11 bases are shared with TRBD1. The receptor was isolated from a human donor with glioblastoma. The CDR3 DNA follows: TGTGCCAGTAGTATAGACCCGGGACAGGGGGAAGGGTATGGCTACACCTTC. Translated, it gives CASSIDPGQGEGYGYTF.